Listed below are T cell receptor beta chains from one sample, sequenced in a study of OX40 agonist ivuxolimab in advanced cancers. This table comes from immunoSEQ multiplex PCR, and its TCRdb copy is limited to in-frame clones, with some not included. This table has 70,000 to 80,000 clones, just over 85% appearing once. This material consisted of CD4+ or CD8+ T cells sorted from blood, taken in a trial of the OX40 agonist ivuxolimab. All receptors come from an adult with an advanced solid tumor such as melanoma, head and neck, liver or kidney cancer. The CDR3 runs from the conserved cysteine through the conserved F or W. A D gene is named only where the DNA matches it firmly. The size entry is marked missing in some rows and otherwise reads once, few, many or a size class.

j_gene | v_gene | abundance | d_gene | CDR3nt | CDR3aa
TRBJ2-1 | TRBV7-2 | NA | TRBD2 | TGTGCCAGCAGCGGTAGCGGGAGGGTCGCCAATGAGCAGTTCTTC | CASSGSGRVANEQFF
TRBJ1-3 | TRBV5-1 | NA | NA | TGCGCCAGCAGCTTGGGACAGCTTGGAAACACCATATATTTT | CASSLGQLGNTIYF
TRBJ1-1 | TRBV12-1 | NA | NA | TGTGCCAGCAGCCCACGTCCTGGTTTTAGGGGGCTGGACACTGAAGCTTTCTTT | CASSPRPGFRGLDTEAFF
TRBJ2-1 | TRBV25-1 | NA | NA | TGTGCCAGCGGTTGGTCCTACTACAATGAGCAGTTCTTC | CASGWSYYNEQFF
TRBJ1-5 | TRBV7-9 | many | NA | TGTGCCAGCAGCTTCTCAGGGAATAGCAATCAGCCCCAGCATTTT | CASSFSGNSNQPQHF
TRBJ2-1 | TRBV30 | NA | NA | TGTGCCTGGAGTGGACAGTGGCAGTTCTTC | CAWSGQWQFF
TRBJ1-1 | TRBV5-6 | NA | NA | TGTGCCAGCAGTATAGGGACGGAAAGGGCTGAAGCTTTCTTT | CASSIGTERAEAFF
TRBJ2-2 | TRBV28 | NA | NA | TGTGCCAGCAGTCCCGCCCCTGAGTCTAACACCGGGGAGCTGTTTTTT | CASSPAPESNTGELFF
TRBJ1-1 | TRBV5-1 | NA | TRBD1 | TGCGCCAGCAGCTTGGAACAGGGGTGGACTGAAGCTTTCTTT | CASSLEQGWTEAFF
TRBJ1-1 | TRBV6-5 | NA | NA | TGTGCCAGCAGGGGACACTCGAACACTGAAGCTTTCTTT | CASRGHSNTEAFF
TRBJ1-2 | TRBV11-2 | NA | NA | TGTGCCAGCAGCTTATACCAGGAAACCTATGGCTACACCTTC | CASSLYQETYGYTF
TRBJ2-7 | TRBV15 | NA | TRBD2 | TGTGCCACCAGCAGAGACGGTAGAGGCGGGAGCTCCTACGAGCAGTACTTC | CATSRDGRGGSSYEQYF
TRBJ2-1 | TRBV18 | NA | NA | TGTGCCAGCTCACCCGCCGACTGGTCCAATGAGCAGTTCTTC | CASSPADWSNEQFF
TRBJ1-4 | TRBV19 | NA | TRBD1 | TGTGCCAGTAGTATTACCCGGACAGGGCCCGGTGAAAAACTGTTTTTT | CASSITRTGPGEKLFF
TRBJ2-5 | TRBV6-1 | NA | NA | TGTGCCAGCAGTGAAGGGCGGACAGAGACCCAGTACTTC | CASSEGRTETQYF
TRBJ2-5 | TRBV15 | once | NA | TGTGCCACCAGCAAGGCTAACATAAAAGAGACCCAGTACTTC | CATSKANIKETQYF
TRBJ2-2 | TRBV28 | NA | TRBD1 | TGTGCCAGCAGGCGACAGGGGGCCGGGGAGCTGTTTTTT | CASRRQGAGELFF